Included here is one T cell receptor beta chain sequence, with context. Its specificity is unknown. This entry is derived from a study of human T cells and chemical hapten exposure. As for the study in general: Throughout a study of 20 to 30 weeks, patients underwent weekly scalp administration of diphenylcyclopropenone doses. Patients, largely female, had alopecia areata, totalis or universalis.

The V gene's germline CDR1 is LGHNA and CDR2 YNFKEQ. The CDR3 has 15 amino acids. V was pared by 6 bases and J by 0 bases, with 15 bases between. TCRdb re-called the RACE reads with MiXCR, one entry per CDR3 protein. Here the sample spans roughly 380,000 distinct CDR3 sequences, roughly 5% being singletons. Regarding time point: pre-sensitization, week 0. The treatment: therapeutic diphenylcyclopropenone sensitization with weekly scalp DPC. Findings of the study overall: Donors' alopecia may make their immune response differ from healthy people's.

The receptor was isolated from a woman aged 45-65 years with alopecia areata. Some clones in this sample may be carry-over from other donors' samples. The sequenced sample was whole blood, obtained in connection with sensitization to the hapten diphenylcyclopropenone (DPC). The chain combines TRBV4-2 with TRBJ2-7, with unresolved D. The CDR3 DNA is TGTGCCAGCAGTACATTCAAAGGCAGCTCCTACGAGCAGTACTTC. It codes for CASSTFKGSSYEQYF.